This is a list of T cell receptor beta chains from one sample in a study of blood T cell repertoires in COVID-19. The table came from immunoSEQ multiplex PCR; TCRdb's copy has only in-frame clones and leaves some out. The repertoire includes around 100,000 clones, approximately 89% of them detected once, and approximately 5.1% sits in the top ten. Material: peripheral blood. The receptors stem from a woman aged 55-70 years with COVID-19, enrolled during active disease. Both conserved end residues are part of each CDR3. The order of the fields is J gene, clone size, V gene, D gene, CDR3 DNA, CDR3 protein. D genes are given only for firm matches. Not all rows give a size; the values are once, few, many and, for expanded clones, a class.

J gene: TRBJ1-2
clone size: NA
V gene: TRBV7-9
D gene: NA
CDR3 DNA: TGTGCCAGCAGCTCCACCAGGACAGCCGCTGTCTATGGCTACACCTTC
CDR3 protein: CASSSTRTAAVYGYTF

J gene: TRBJ2-2
clone size: once
V gene: TRBV5-1
D gene: NA
CDR3 DNA: TGCGCCAGCAGCTCTCAGGGTACGAACACCGGGGAGCTGTTTTTT
CDR3 protein: CASSSQGTNTGELFF

J gene: TRBJ2-3
clone size: NA
V gene: TRBV19
D gene: NA
CDR3 DNA: TGTGCCAGTATCTCGAACCCGGGACAAGGAAGCACAGATACGCAGTATTTT
CDR3 protein: CASISNPGQGSTDTQYF

J gene: TRBJ2-7
clone size: once
V gene: TRBV29-1
D gene: NA
CDR3 DNA: TGCAGCGTTGACTCCGGTATACCTTTCTACGAGCAGTACTTC
CDR3 protein: CSVDSGIPFYEQYF

J gene: TRBJ1-5
clone size: few
V gene: TRBV12-3/TRBV12-4
D gene: NA
CDR3 DNA: TGTGCCAGCAGTTTTTCCCCCGGGCCCCAGCATTTT
CDR3 protein: CASSFSPGPQHF

J gene: TRBJ1-2
clone size: once
V gene: TRBV5-6
D gene: TRBD1
CDR3 DNA: TGTGCCAGCAGCTTGGAAGGGACAGGGCAACCCTATGGCTACACCTTC
CDR3 protein: CASSLEGTGQPYGYTF

J gene: TRBJ2-3
clone size: NA
V gene: TRBV4-3
D gene: TRBD2
CDR3 DNA: TGCGCCAGCAGCCAAGAGGGGGGGACTAGCACAGATACGCAGTATTTT
CDR3 protein: CASSQEGGTSTDTQYF

J gene: TRBJ1-4
clone size: NA
V gene: TRBV27
D gene: NA
CDR3 DNA: TGTGCCAGCAGTAGCCTGGCGGGCAAGAATGAAAAACTGTTTTTT
CDR3 protein: CASSSLAGKNEKLFF

J gene: TRBJ1-3
clone size: once
V gene: TRBV6-6
D gene: NA
CDR3 DNA: TGTGCCAGCAGTTACGCCCCGAGGAGCTCTGGAAACACCATATATTTT
CDR3 protein: CASSYAPRSSGNTIYF

J gene: TRBJ2-4
clone size: NA
V gene: TRBV18
D gene: NA
CDR3 DNA: TGTGCCAGCTCACCGGGCAGGGGAGACATTCAGTACTTC
CDR3 protein: CASSPGRGDIQYF